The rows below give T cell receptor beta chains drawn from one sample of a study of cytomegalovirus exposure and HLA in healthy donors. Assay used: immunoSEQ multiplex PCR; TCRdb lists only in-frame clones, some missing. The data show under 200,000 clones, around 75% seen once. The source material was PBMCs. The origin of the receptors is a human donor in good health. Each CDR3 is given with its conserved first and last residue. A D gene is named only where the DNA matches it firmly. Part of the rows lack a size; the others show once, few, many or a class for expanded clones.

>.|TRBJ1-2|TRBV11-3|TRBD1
TGTGCCAGCAGCTTAGAATTCTTAGGGCCGGGACAGCTTTATGGCTACACCTTC
CASSLEFLGPGQLYGYTF
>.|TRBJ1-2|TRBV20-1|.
TGCAGTGCTGGGACTGACCATGGCTACACCTTC
CSAGTDHGYTF
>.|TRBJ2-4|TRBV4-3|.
TGCGCCAGCAGCCAAGAGTGGGGCGATTCGAAGCTAGCCAAAAACATTCAGTACTTC
CASSQEWGDSKLAKNIQYF
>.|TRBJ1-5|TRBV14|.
TGTGCCAGCAGCCAATATAGCAATCAGCCCCAGCATTTT
CASSQYSNQPQHF
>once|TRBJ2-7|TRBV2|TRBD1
TGTGCCAGCAGTTCAGGGGGCTCTTTCGAGCAGTACTTC
CASSSGGSFEQYF
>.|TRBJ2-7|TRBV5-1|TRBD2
TGCGCCAGCAGCTCGGGTGCGGGGGGCTACTCCTACGAGCAGTACTTC
CASSSGAGGYSYEQYF
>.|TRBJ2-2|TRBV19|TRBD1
TGTGCCAGTAGTACACAGGGGACGGTAAAGACCGGGGAGCTGTTTTTT
CASSTQGTVKTGELFF
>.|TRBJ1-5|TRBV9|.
TGTGCCAGCAGCGTAGGGTTAGGCAATCAGCCCCAGCATTTT
CASSVGLGNQPQHF
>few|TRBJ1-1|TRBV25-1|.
TGTGCCAGCAGTGAATTCGGGAACACTGAAGCTTTCTTT
CASSEFGNTEAFF
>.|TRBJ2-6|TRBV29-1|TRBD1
TGCAGCGTAAAAGACAGGGGAGGCTCTGGGGCCAACGTCCTGACTTTC
CSVKDRGGSGANVLTF
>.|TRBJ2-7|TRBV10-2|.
TGCGCCAGCAGTATAGGGGCCCTTTACGAGCAGTACTTC
CASSIGALYEQYF
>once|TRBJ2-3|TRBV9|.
TGTGCCAGCAGCGTAGGGTTGTCTGGCAGGGCAACAGATACGCAGTATTTT
CASSVGLSGRATDTQYF
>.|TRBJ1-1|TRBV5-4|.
TGTGCCAGCAACATACAGGGTGCGACTGAAGCTTTCTTT
CASNIQGATEAFF
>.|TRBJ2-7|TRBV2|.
TGTGCCAGCATCGGCAGGGACTACGAGCAGTACTTC
CASIGRDYEQYF
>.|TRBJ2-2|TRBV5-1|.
TGCGCCAGCAGCCTCGGAGCGAACACCGGGGAGCTGTTTTTT
CASSLGANTGELFF
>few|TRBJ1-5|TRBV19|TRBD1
TGTGCCAGTGGAAGTCAGGGGGGCAATCAGCCCCAGCATTTT
CASGSQGGNQPQHF
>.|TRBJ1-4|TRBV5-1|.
TGCGCCAGCAGCTCCTCCGGGGGTAGTGAAAAACTGTTTTTT
CASSSSGGSEKLFF
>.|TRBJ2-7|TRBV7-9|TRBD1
TGTGCCAGCAGCTTAGGACAGGGGCACGAGCAGTACTTC
CASSLGQGHEQYF
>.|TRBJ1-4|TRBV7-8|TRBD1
TGTGCCAGCAGCTTATATCAGGGGGCGGGTGAAAAACTGTTTTTT
CASSLYQGAGEKLFF
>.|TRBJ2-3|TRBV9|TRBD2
TGTGCCACCCAATCAGGACTAGCCTGGGATACGCAGTATTTT
CATQSGLAWDTQYF
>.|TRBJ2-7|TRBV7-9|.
TGTGCCAGCAGCTTAGAAGGAGGATACGAGCAGTACTTC
CASSLEGGYEQYF
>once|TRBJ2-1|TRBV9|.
TGTGCCAGCAGCTCAGTGGGGGACATCCACAATGAGCAGTTCTTC
CASSSVGDIHNEQFF
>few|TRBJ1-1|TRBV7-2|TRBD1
TGTGCCAGCAGCTTAGTGACAGGGTATACTGAAGCTTTCTTT
CASSLVTGYTEAFF
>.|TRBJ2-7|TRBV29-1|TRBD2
TGCAGCGTGGCTGGGACTAGCGGGGGAACCTACGAGCAGTACTTC
CSVAGTSGGTYEQYF
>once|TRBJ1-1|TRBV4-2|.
TGTGCCAGCAGCCAACCCCCGGGGATGAACACTGAAGCTTTCTTT
CASSQPPGMNTEAFF
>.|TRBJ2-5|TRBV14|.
TGTGCCAGCAGCCAAGCGCCGGTGAAAGAGACCCAGTACTTC
CASSQAPVKETQYF
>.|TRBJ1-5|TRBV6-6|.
TGTGCCAGCATTAACAATTACAATCAGCCCCAGCATTTT
CASINNYNQPQHF
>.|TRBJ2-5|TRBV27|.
TGTGCCAGCAGCTATTCCGGGGGAGGTACCCAGTACTTC
CASSYSGGGTQYF